This is a list of T cell receptor beta chains from one sample in a study of molecular identifiers for immune sequencing clone quantification. One entry per CDR3 protein, called by TCRdb with MiXCR from the PCR reads. This table has 40,000 to 50,000 distinct CDR3 sequences, about 19% appearing once. Sequenced: naive CD8+ T cells from blood, with Jurkat cell RNA spiked in. The receptors here all came from a human donor in good health. Some libraries in this study had Jurkat cell RNA spiked in. Each CDR3 is given with its conserved first and last residue. A D gene is named only where the DNA matches it firmly. Clone size appears in some rows only: once, few, many, or a class for an expanded clone.

TRBJ1-2,TRBV12-3/TRBV12-4,many,.,TGTGCCAGCAGTTTCATAATTAATAGGGATGGCTACACCTTC,CASSFIINRDGYTF
TRBJ1-5,TRBV5-1,.,.,TGCGCCAGCAGCTTAGGCGGGGGGAGCAATCAGCCCCAGCATTTT,CASSLGGGSNQPQHF
TRBJ2-5,TRBV7-9,many,.,TGTGCCAGCAGCCCGCCCGGAGGGGAGACCCAGTACTTC,CASSPPGGETQYF
TRBJ2-3,TRBV6-5,medium-sized,.,TGTGCCAGCAGTTACGGTTCAGATACGCAGTATTTT,CASSYGSDTQYF
TRBJ2-3,TRBV29-1,medium-sized,.,TGCAGCGTTGAAGATCTACTAACCAGCACAGATACGCAGTATTTT,CSVEDLLTSTDTQYF
TRBJ2-1,TRBV19,many,.,TGTGCCAGTAGTATTGAGTTGACGGAAGGTATAGAGGGTATCCACAATGAGCAGTTCTTC,CASSIELTEGIEGIHNEQFF
TRBJ2-7,TRBV28,many,TRBD2,TGTGCCAGCAGCGAGCCCCGGGAGGCCCGCTACGAGCAGTACTTC,CASSEPREARYEQYF
TRBJ2-3,TRBV4-3,many,.,TGCGCCAGCAGCCAAGACCGGTGGGGGGCGCAGTATTTT,CASSQDRWGAQYF
TRBJ2-7,TRBV28,many,.,TGTGCCAGCAGTCGTGACGGGACCTTCTACGCGGAGCAGTACTTC,CASSRDGTFYAEQYF
TRBJ1-4,TRBV7-9,many,.,TGTGCCAGCAGCTTGCCCCCTGGTGGGGCGCCAACTAATGAAAAACTGTTTTTT,CASSLPPGGAPTNEKLFF
TRBJ1-1,TRBV4-3,many,.,TGCGCCAGCAGCCAAGACAGCATGAACACTGAAGCTTTCTTT,CASSQDSMNTEAFF
TRBJ2-7,TRBV4-3,many,TRBD2,TGCGCCAGCAGCCAAGAGGGCCTAGCGGGTTACGAGCAGTACTTC,CASSQEGLAGYEQYF
TRBJ2-5,TRBV28,many,.,TGTGCCAGCCTTGGAGGGGTTTCTGAGACCCAGTACTTC,CASLGGVSETQYF
TRBJ1-2,TRBV7-9,many,TRBD1,TGTGCCAGCAGCTTAAACAGGGGGGATAACTATGGCTACACCTTC,CASSLNRGDNYGYTF
TRBJ2-7,TRBV2,many,.,TGTGCCAGCAGAAGGACACCCTACGAGCAGTACTTC,CASRRTPYEQYF
TRBJ2-1,TRBV29-1,.,.,TGCAGCGTTGAGATAACAGCTTACAATGAGCAGTTCTTC,CSVEITAYNEQFF
TRBJ2-1,TRBV4-3,many,.,TGCGCCAGCAGCCAAGACCGGGGCCCCATCTCCTACAATGAGCAGTTCTTC,CASSQDRGPISYNEQFF
TRBJ1-1,TRBV11-2,many,.,TGTGCCAGCAGCCAGCGGGCCCCCGAAGCTTTCTTT,CASSQRAPEAFF
TRBJ1-1,TRBV5-1,many,.,TGCGCCAGCAGCCCGGTCGGACAGATGAACACTGAAGCTTTCTTT,CASSPVGQMNTEAFF
TRBJ1-1,TRBV19,few,TRBD1,TGTGCCAGTAGTGCCTGGACAGGGATCCGCACTGAAGCTTTCTTT,CASSAWTGIRTEAFF
TRBJ2-3,TRBV6-2/TRBV6-3,.,TRBD2,TGTGCCAGTAGTCGCGGACTAGCGGGGGGGCCTGGAGATGCGCAGTATTTT,CASSRGLAGGPGDAQYF
TRBJ1-1,TRBV10-3,many,.,TGTGCCATCCAGACAGTGAACACTGAAGCTTTCTTT,CAIQTVNTEAFF
TRBJ2-3,TRBV20-1,.,TRBD1,TGCAGTGCTACGGACAGGGAGATCACAGATACGCAGTATTTT,CSATDREITDTQYF
TRBJ2-2,TRBV6-2/TRBV6-3,many,TRBD2,TGTGCCAGCAACCTCGGATGGGATAGCGGGAGAGTAACCGGGGAGCTGTTTTTT,CASNLGWDSGRVTGELFF
TRBJ2-7,TRBV20-1,many,TRBD2,TGCAGTGCTAGAGATGAATTTAGGACTAGCAGCTACGAGCAGTACTTC,CSARDEFRTSSYEQYF
TRBJ2-2,TRBV28,many,.,TGTGCCAGCCGCCCCTTTACCTTATCCCCAGGGGAGCTGTTTTTT,CASRPFTLSPGELFF
TRBJ2-3,TRBV7-9,many,.,TGTGCCAGCAGCTTCTTAGTAGACACTAGCACAGATACGCAGTATTTT,CASSFLVDTSTDTQYF
TRBJ2-3,TRBV3-1,many,TRBD2,TGTGCCAGCAGCCAAGACCTGCTAGCGGGAGGTCCCTCAGATACGCAGTATTTT,CASSQDLLAGGPSDTQYF
TRBJ1-1,TRBV29-1,many,.,TGCAGCGTTGAAATGGGGTACGGTGGCACTGAAGCTTTCTTT,CSVEMGYGGTEAFF
TRBJ2-1,TRBV6-5,many,.,TGTGCCAGCAGTCCCCGGCAGCGTTACAATGAGCAGTTCTTC,CASSPRQRYNEQFF
TRBJ2-5,TRBV27,many,TRBD1,TGTGCCAGCAGTTCGACAGGGTTCCAAGAGACCCAGTACTTC,CASSSTGFQETQYF
TRBJ2-7,TRBV28,many,TRBD1,TGTGCCAGCAGTTTGGGTACCGGGACAGGGGTCGACTACGAGCAGTACTTC,CASSLGTGTGVDYEQYF
TRBJ2-3,TRBV7-8,many,TRBD2,TGTGCCAGCAAAGCTTATGAGCGGGGGGCCGTAACAGATACGCAGTATTTT,CASKAYERGAVTDTQYF
TRBJ2-3,TRBV13,many,TRBD2,TGTGCCAGCAGCATATCTAGCGGGGGCACAGATACGCAGTATTTT,CASSISSGGTDTQYF
TRBJ2-2,TRBV20-1,once,.,TGCAGCGCGCCCCGTGTTGGCACCGGGGAGCTGTTTTTT,CSAPRVGTGELFF
TRBJ2-2,TRBV7-3,many,.,TGTGCCAGCAGCCCTTTGCGGGATTACACCGGGGAGCTGTTTTTT,CASSPLRDYTGELFF
TRBJ1-5,TRBV19,many,.,TGTGCCAGTAGTAGAGAAGGGCCCCAGAGGCAGCCCCAGCATTTT,CASSREGPQRQPQHF
TRBJ2-5,TRBV11-2,many,TRBD2,TGTGCCAGCAGCTTAAATGCGCTAGCGGGGGGTTTTGAGACCCAGTACTTC,CASSLNALAGGFETQYF
TRBJ1-4,TRBV9,many,TRBD1,TGTGCCAGCAGCGTAGGGGCAGGGGGCTTAGGGGCGACTAATGAAAAACTGTTTTTT,CASSVGAGGLGATNEKLFF
TRBJ2-7,TRBV29-1,many,TRBD1,TGCAGCGTTGAGGGGACAGGCCGTGAAAACGAGCAGTACTTC,CSVEGTGRENEQYF
TRBJ2-3,TRBV29-1,many,TRBD2,TGCAGCGTTGAAACTAGCGCAGATACGCAGTATTTT,CSVETSADTQYF
TRBJ1-4,TRBV7-2,many,.,TGTGCCAGCAGCTTAGTCGGCGGGTCGGGTGAAAAACTGTTTTTT,CASSLVGGSGEKLFF
TRBJ1-5,TRBV4-3,.,TRBD1,TGCGCCAGCAGCCAAGACAGGGGGAGCAATCAGCCCCAGCATTTT,CASSQDRGSNQPQHF
TRBJ1-3,TRBV20-1,many,.,TGCAGTGCTAGAGATCTGAGGGACTCTGGAAACACCATATATTTT,CSARDLRDSGNTIYF
TRBJ1-1,TRBV9,.,.,TGTGCCAGCAGCGGGCCACGGGGGGGCTCGAGCACTGAAGCTTTCTTT,CASSGPRGGSSTEAFF
TRBJ2-3,TRBV20-1,many,.,TGCAGTGCTGGGACACCTAGCACAGATACGCAGTATTTT,CSAGTPSTDTQYF
TRBJ2-7,TRBV28,many,.,TGTGCCAGCAGTCCGCACTACGAGCAGTACTTC,CASSPHYEQYF